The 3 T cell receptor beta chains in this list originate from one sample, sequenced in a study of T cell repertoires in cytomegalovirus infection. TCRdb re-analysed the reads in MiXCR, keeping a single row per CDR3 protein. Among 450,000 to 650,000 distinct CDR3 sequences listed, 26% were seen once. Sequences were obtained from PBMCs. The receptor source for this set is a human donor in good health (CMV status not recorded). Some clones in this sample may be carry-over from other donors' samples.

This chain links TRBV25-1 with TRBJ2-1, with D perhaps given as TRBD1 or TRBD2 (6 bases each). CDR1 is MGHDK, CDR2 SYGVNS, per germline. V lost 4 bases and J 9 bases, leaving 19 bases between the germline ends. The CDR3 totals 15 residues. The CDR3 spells CASSAKGEVIGEQFF. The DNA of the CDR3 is TGTGCCAGCAGTGCGAAGGGGGAGGTGATAGGTGAGCAGTTCTTC.

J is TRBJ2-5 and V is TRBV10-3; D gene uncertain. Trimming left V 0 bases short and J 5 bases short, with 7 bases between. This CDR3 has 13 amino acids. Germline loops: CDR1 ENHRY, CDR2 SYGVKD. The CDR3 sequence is CAISESFLETQYF. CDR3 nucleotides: TGTGCCATCAGTGAGTCATTTTTGGAGACCCAGTACTTC.

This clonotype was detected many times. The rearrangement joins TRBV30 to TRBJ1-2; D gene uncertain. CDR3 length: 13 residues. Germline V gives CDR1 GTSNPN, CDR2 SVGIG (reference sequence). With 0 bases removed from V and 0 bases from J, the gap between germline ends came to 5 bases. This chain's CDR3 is CAWSVEANYGYTF. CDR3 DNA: TGTGCCTGGAGTGTCGAAGCTAACTATGGCTACACCTTC.